The 5 T cell receptor beta chains below all came from one sample that was sequenced in a study of cytomegalovirus exposure and HLA in healthy donors (dated by TCRdb to the late 2010s). Receptors were amplified or captured by the immunoSEQ multiplex PCR assay. The multiplex PCR relied on a mix of 60 forward primers for TCR Vbeta segments and 13 reverse primers for TCR Jbeta segments. Entries here come from immuneACCESS through TCRdb and include only in-frame sequences with V and J called. Some clones fail to appear in such tables; in the studies checked, an unresolved V gene covers under half of the shortfall, and the cause of the remainder is unknown. The sample table holds roughly 150,000 clones, of which roughly 80% were seen once. The ten largest account for 3.4% of the sample. Sequencing was performed on PBMCs. These receptors all stem from a male donor in good health and CMV-seronegative.

V is TRBV28 and J is TRBJ1-4; the D is unclear. The CDR3 runs to 15 residues. V dropped 8 bases and J dropped 0 bases, with 13 bases sitting between them. Germline-derived CDR1 and CDR2 are MDHEN and SYDVKM. The CDR3 DNA reads TGTGCCAGCGCTTCAAGCCTGGCAACTAATGAAAAACTGTTTTTT. Protein product: CASASSLATNEKLFF.

V is TRBV5-6 and J is TRBJ1-1; D may be TRBD1 (6 bases). The germline V gene encodes CDR1 SGHDT and CDR2 YYEEEE. Trimming shortened V by 5 bases and J by 0 bases, and 17 bases separated the two germline ends. The CDR3 length is 16 residues. CDR3: CASRLGGHYLNTEAFF. The CDR3, as DNA: TGTGCCAGCAGACTCGGGGGGCACTATTTGAACACTGAAGCTTTCTTT. Drawing the rest from reference TRBV5-6 and TRBJ1-1, the complete variable domain is DAGVTQSPTHLIKTRGQQVTLRCSPKSGHDTVSWYQQALGQGPQFIFQYYEEEERQRGNFPDRFSGHQFPNYSSELNVNALLLGDSALYLCASRLGGHYLNTEAFFGQGTRLTVV.

The chain links TRBV4-2 to TRBJ2-1; 13 bases are a match to TRBD2. CDR3 size: 15 residues. J was trimmed by 5 bases and V by 4 bases; bases with no gene match: 2. Germline V gives CDR1 LGHNA, CDR2 YNFKEQ. The CDR3 sequence is CASSRGLAGNNEQFF. CDR3 DNA sequence: TGTGCCAGCAGCCGGGGACTAGCGGGAAACAATGAGCAGTTCTTC.

CDR3 sequence: CASEGAHGYTF. CDR3 DNA sequence: TGTGCCAGCGAGGGGGCGCATGGCTACACCTTC. V gene TRBV2 combines with J gene TRBJ1-2; 7 positions agree with TRBD1. Losses at the gene ends were 8 bases for V and 6 bases for J; bases not matched to a gene: 3. The length of the CDR3 is 11 residues. Germline V CDR1 and CDR2: SNHLY, FYNNEI. Together with reference TRBV2 and TRBJ1-2, the CDR3 gives the full variable domain: EPEVTQTPSHQVTQMGQEVILRCVPISNHLYFYWYRQILGQKVEFLVSFYNNEISEKSEIFDDQFSVERPDGSNFTLKIRSTKLEDSAMYFCASEGAHGYTFGSGTRLTVV.

This chain connects TRBV11-3 to TRBJ2-2; tentative D call: TRBD1 (5 bases). V lost 5 bases to trimming and J lost 0 bases, with 7 bases between them. Germline values: CDR1 SGHNT, CDR2 YENEEA. The CDR3 is 14 residues long. CDR3 protein: CASSGAPNTGELFF. In DNA form, the CDR3 reads TGTGCCAGCAGCGGGGCCCCGAACACCGGGGAGCTGTTTTTT.